The 6 T cell receptor beta chains below come from one sample, sequenced in a study of blood T cell repertoires in COVID-19 (TCRdb year 2020). Preparation of the library involved the immunoSEQ multiplex PCR assay. As stored in TCRdb, this immuneACCESS dataset retains in-frame rearrangements with V and J assigned. A fraction of the clones does not appear; measured against another copy, unresolved V genes explain less than half of the discrepancy, and the remainder lacks a known reason. This sample has just over 60,000 clones in its table, and approximately 79% of those were observed once. About a fifth of the sample is in the top ten clones. Sequencing used peripheral blood. All receptors derive from an elderly woman with active or convalescent COVID-19.

V usage is TRBV30 and J usage is TRBJ1-5; the D gene is possibly TRBD1 (5 bases). CDR3 length: 13 amino acids. The V gene lost 5 bases and the J gene lost 1 base, with 9 bases spanning the gap. Germline V gives CDR1 GTSNPN, CDR2 SVGIG (reference sequence). Here the CDR3 reads CAWARESNQPQHF. CDR3 coding DNA: TGTGCCTGGGCCAGGGAAAGCAATCAGCCCCAGCATTTT.

The chain carries TRBV28 and TRBJ1-1; TRBD1 might be the D (6 bases). The CDR3 loop spans 16 amino acids. Germline assignment: CDR1 MDHEN and CDR2 SYDVKM. The V gene lost 4 bases and the J gene lost 0 bases, with 15 bases spanning the gap. The DNA for the CDR3 is TGTGCCAGCAGTTCCCCTGCGGGGGCCTTGAACACTGAAGCTTTCTTT. It yields the protein CASSSPAGALNTEAFF.

Ten or more counts support this clone. The genes are TRBV7-2 and TRBJ2-7; 14 bases line up with TRBD2. The CDR3 is 16 amino acids. The germline CDR1 and CDR2 sequences are SGHTA and FQGNSA. Germline trimming cut 3 bases from V and 4 bases from J; bases unmatched to any gene: 5. CDR3 in amino acids: CASSFGLAGGTYEQYF. In DNA form, the CDR3 reads TGTGCCAGCAGCTTTGGACTAGCGGGGGGAACGTACGAGCAGTACTTC.

This clone has only a few counts. The genes are TRBV10-1 and TRBJ1-1; tentatively, D is TRBD1 (5 bases). The CDR3 loop spans 14 amino acids. V dropped 0 bases and J dropped 5 bases, with 10 bases sitting between them. Germline lookup yields CDR1 WNHNN and CDR2 SYGVQD (reference sequence). The CDR3 DNA reads as TGCGCCAGCAGTGAGTCACTTCAGGGAACTGAAGCTTTCTTT. It yields the protein CASSESLQGTEAFF.

This clone was detected only once. V and J are TRBV16 and TRBJ2-3, with TRBD2 identical over 7 bases. This CDR3 has 15 residues. The V segment lost 2 bases and the J segment 3 bases; nucleotides outside the gene matches: 5. Per germline, CDR1 KGHSY and CDR2 FQNENV. The CDR3 region has the DNA TGTGCCAGCAGCCAAGGGGAGGGCGATACAGATACGCAGTATTTT. Translated: CASSQGEGDTDTQYF.

The rearrangement links TRBV3-1 (or the pseudogene TRBV3-2) to TRBJ2-7, with TRBD2 matching over 7 bases. V gave up 4 bases and J gave up 1 base; unmatched junction bases: 7. CDR1 and CDR2 (germline): LGHDT, YNNKEL (reference sequence). The CDR3 has 15 residues. CDR3 sequence reads: CASSLGEGKSYEQYF. CDR3 DNA sequence: TGTGCCAGCAGCCTGGGGGAGGGTAAATCCTACGAGCAGTACTTC.